This note documents a single TCR beta chain sequence. Its antigen is undetermined. The record originates from a study of monozygotic twins with inflammatory bowel disease. Study-wide findings and caveats: Relative to healthy twins, IBD patients had fewer clonotypes in common with others, a gap that was especially apparent with disease activity.

Eight cDNA synthesis reactions were run for every sample. Nested amplification of TCRalpha and TCRbeta cDNA involved two PCRs of approximately 16 and 10 cycles. TCRdb re-called the 5' RACE reads and shows each CDR3 protein once, DNA omitted. The sample shows just over 300,000 distinct CDR3 sequences, and 5.6% sits with its ten largest clones. The CDR3 is 20 residues long. Germline lookup yields CDR1 DFQATT and CDR2 SNEGSKA (reference sequence). The TCR sequence derives from a human donor with ulcerative colitis or Crohn's disease, or a healthy co-twin of an affected twin (not recorded which). What was sequenced was blood. This chain joins TRBV20-1 and TRBJ2-6; TCRdb picks TRBD1, but there is no DNA to check that call. CDR3 amino acids: CSARVSRGRGRSAGANVLTF.